Each of the 15 T cell receptor beta chains below was sequenced from the same sample in a study of blood T cell repertoires in COVID-19. TCRdb's table, derived via immunoSEQ multiplex PCR, lists solely in-frame clones and lacks some. The table has more than 140,000 clones, approximately 82% seen once; the top ten hold 1.6%. The source material was peripheral blood. All receptors derive from a human donor in a cohort sampled during active COVID-19.

This clone showed up just a few times. This chain uses TRBV11-2 with TRBJ1-1; possible D gene TRBD1, 5 bases. The CDR3 extends over 15 amino acids. In germline, CDR1 is SGHAT, CDR2 FQNNGV. Trimming took 6 bases from V and 6 from J, leaving 20 bases between them. CDR3 nucleotide sequence: TGTGCCAGCAGTGTATTGGCGGGGGGTTCCGCTGAAGCTTTCTTT. Encoded protein: CASSVLAGGSAEAFF.

The chain links TRBV29-1 to TRBJ1-1; 8 bases are a match to TRBD1. V shed 6 bases and J 1 base; nucleotides not matched to a gene: 4. The CDR3 covers 13 residues. The germline gives CDR1 SQVTM, CDR2 ANQGSEA. The CDR3, as DNA: TGCAGCGTGCCGGGGACAGGGAACACTGAAGCTTTCTTT. Amino acids: CSVPGTGNTEAFF.

The chain has TRBV4-1 and TRBJ2-7, with D possibly TRBD2 on 6 matching bases. The CDR3 runs to 20 residues. The germline V and J ends were trimmed by 1 base and 3 bases, with 28 bases remaining between them. In germline, CDR1 is MGHRA, CDR2 YSYEKL. The CDR3 region is CASSQAPISGRESPFYEQYF. The CDR3 DNA sequence: TGCGCCAGCAGCCAAGCTCCTATCTCTGGACGGGAGTCCCCCTTCTACGAGCAGTACTTC.

This clone was detected once. The V gene is TRBV6-6, the J gene TRBJ2-5; 8 bases match TRBD1. Trimming removed 2 bases from V and 5 bases from J; junction bases left unmatched: 4. Germline CDR1 is MNHNY and CDR2 is SVGAGI (reference sequence). The CDR3 loop spans 14 amino acids. The CDR3 loop is CASSYQGAGETQYF. In DNA, the CDR3 is TGTGCCAGCAGTTACCAGGGGGCGGGTGAGACCCAGTACTTC.

The chain joins TRBV5-4 to TRBJ1-2, with 7 bases matching TRBD1. This CDR3 is 14 amino acids long. J gave up 2 bases and V 6 bases, and 7 bases lay outside the gene matches. Germline V gene data show CDR1 as SGHNT and CDR2 as YYREEE (reference sequence). The CDR3 DNA reads as TGTGCCAGCACCGTCCAGACAGGGAACTATGGCTACACCTTC. Amino acid sequence: CASTVQTGNYGYTF.

The rearrangement joins TRBV6-5 to TRBJ2-1, with D possibly being TRBD2 (5 bases). The CDR3 length is 14 residues. V gave up 8 bases and J gave up 6 bases, with 17 bases separating them. Germline V CDR1 and CDR2: MNHEY, SVGAGI. The chain's CDR3 is CASVRPPAGNEQFF. The CDR3 DNA sequence: TGTGCCAGCGTTAGGCCCCCCGCGGGCAATGAGCAGTTCTTC.

This clone appeared once. V and J are TRBV6-4 and TRBJ2-1; 12 bases match TRBD2. Trimming removed 7 bases from V and 9 bases from J; junction bases left unmatched: 19. Germline V CDR1 and CDR2: MRHNA, SNTAGT. CDR3 size: 18 residues. The DNA of the CDR3 is TGTGCCAGCACAACTAGCGGGAGGTTCCACGTTTATTGGGGTGAGCAGTTCTTC. This gives the protein CASTTSGRFHVYWGEQFF.

This chain joins TRBV19 and TRBJ2-3; unclear D gene. Germline CDR1 reads LNHDA; CDR2 reads SQIVND (reference sequence). V was trimmed by 4 bases and J by 1 base, leaving 9 bases between them. The CDR3 has 14 residues. This CDR3 is CASSTLQGTDTQYF. The CDR3 bases are TGTGCCAGTAGTACTCTTCAGGGCACAGATACGCAGTATTTT.

The chain joins TRBV4-2 to TRBJ2-1, with 10 bases aligning to TRBD2. There are 17 residues in the CDR3. Germline-derived CDR1 and CDR2 are LGHNA and YNFKEQ. Trimming took 1 base from V and 2 from J; bases not matched to a gene: 5. This chain's CDR3 is CASSQGNSGRTYNEQFF. In nucleotides, the CDR3 is TGTGCCAGCAGCCAAGGGAATAGCGGGAGGACCTACAATGAGCAGTTCTTC.

The chain combines TRBV7-9 with TRBJ2-5, with D tentatively TRBD2 (7 bases). Germline CDR1 and CDR2: SEHNR and FQNEAQ (reference sequence). The CDR3 has 14 residues. Trimming took 8 bases from V and 0 from J, leaving 13 bases between them. CDR3 DNA: TGTGCCAGCCCGAGGGGGGGGGACCAAGAGACCCAGTACTTC. It is translated as CASPRGGDQETQYF.

The chain combines TRBV5-1 with TRBJ1-1; a weak D match, TRBD1 (5 bases). The CDR3 covers 14 residues. Germline CDR1 SGHRS, CDR2 YFSETQ. Trimming took off 4 bases at V and 5 bases at J, with 15 bases between the two ends. The chain's CDR3 is CASSLRGGGTEAFF. Here the CDR3 DNA reads TGCGCCAGCAGCCTTAGAGGTGGGGGGACTGAAGCTTTCTTT. The full variable domain, its missing parts supplied by reference TRBV5-1 and TRBJ1-1, is KAGVTQTPRYLIKTRGQQVTLSCSPISGHRSVSWYQQTPGQGLQFLFEYFSETQRNKGNFPGRFSGRQFSNSRSEMNVSTLELGDSALYLCASSLRGGGTEAFFGQGTRLTVV.

The J gene is TRBJ2-3, the V gene TRBV9; 9 bases agree with TRBD1. This CDR3 is 19 amino acids long. J lost 1 base, V lost 4 bases, and 16 bases had no gene match. Germline CDR1 and CDR2: SGDLS and YYNGEE. CDR3 DNA sequence: TGTGCCAGCAGCAACCGGGACAGGGTCTCTCCCACTGGCACAGATACGCAGTATTTT. Translating gives CASSNRDRVSPTGTDTQYF. Full variable domain (outside the CDR3, taken from reference TRBV9 and TRBJ2-3): DSGVTQTPKHLITATGQRVTLRCSPRSGDLSVYWYQQSLDQGLQFLIQYYNGEERAKGNILERFSAQQFPDLHSELNLSSLELGDSALYFCASSNRDRVSPTGTDTQYFGPGTRLTVL.

This clone came up a few times. This chain joins TRBV30 and TRBJ2-2, with 13 bases that match TRBD2. J lost 7 bases, V lost 5 bases, and 13 bases had no gene match. Looked up from germline, CDR1 is GTSNPN and CDR2 is SVGIG (reference sequence). This CDR3 comprises 17 residues. The CDR3 DNA reads as TGTGCCTGGGGTCAACCCACTAGCGGGAGGGCCAGCGGGGAGCTGTTTTTT. The encoded protein is CAWGQPTSGRASGELFF.

The chain joins TRBV6-5 to TRBJ2-5; 7 bases are shared with TRBD1. V lost 6 bases and J lost 2; bases outside the gene matches: 9. CDR3 length: 15 residues. The germline CDR1 and CDR2 sequences are MNHEY and SVGAGI. CDR3 sequence (DNA): TGTGCCAGCAGGAAAATGACAGGGCGTCAAGAGACCCAGTACTTC. Translating it yields CASRKMTGRQETQYF.

The chain uses TRBV5-1 and TRBJ1-1; D might be TRBD1 (6 bases). This CDR3 is 15 amino acids long. The germline V and J ends were trimmed by 0 bases and 0 bases, with 9 bases remaining between them. Germline CDR1 reads SGHRS; CDR2 reads YFSETQ. The CDR3 coding sequence is TGCGCCAGCAGCTTGGATAGGGGGATGAACACTGAAGCTTTCTTT. Translation gives CASSLDRGMNTEAFF.